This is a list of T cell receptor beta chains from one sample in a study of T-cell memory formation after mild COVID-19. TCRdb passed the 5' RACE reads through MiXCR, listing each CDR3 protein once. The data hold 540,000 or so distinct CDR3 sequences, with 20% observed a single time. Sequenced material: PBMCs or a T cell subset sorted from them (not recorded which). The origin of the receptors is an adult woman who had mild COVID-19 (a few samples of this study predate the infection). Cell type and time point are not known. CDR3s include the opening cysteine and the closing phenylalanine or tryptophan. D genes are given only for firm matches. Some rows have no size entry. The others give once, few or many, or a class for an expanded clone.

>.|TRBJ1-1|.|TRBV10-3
TGTGCCATCAGACCTACAGGGCTCATGAACACTGAAGCTTTCTTT
CAIRPTGLMNTEAFF
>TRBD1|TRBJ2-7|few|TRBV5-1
TGCGCCAGCAGCTTTGCAACCGGGACAGGGGTTGCGTACGAGCAGTACTTC
CASSFATGTGVAYEQYF
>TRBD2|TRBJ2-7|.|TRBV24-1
TGTGCCACCAGGCATCAGGGACTAGCGGGGGTGAGATCCTACGAGCAGTACTTC
CATRHQGLAGVRSYEQYF
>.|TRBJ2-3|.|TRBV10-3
TGTGCCATCAGTGAGGAGGGACTGAACACAGATACGCAGTATTTT
CAISEEGLNTDTQYF
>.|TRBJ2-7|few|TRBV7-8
TGTGCCAGCCAGGCGAGAAGCTCCTACGAGCAGTACTTC
CASQARSSYEQYF
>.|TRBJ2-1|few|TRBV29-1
TGCAGCGTTAAAGGACAGTTGGGATACAATGAGCAGTTCTTC
CSVKGQLGYNEQFF
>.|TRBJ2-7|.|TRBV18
TGTGCCAGCTCACCACCGTCTGGAGGGTACTTCGAGCAGTACTTC
CASSPPSGGYFEQYF
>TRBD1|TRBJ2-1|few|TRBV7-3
TGTGCCAGCAGCTTAGAAGCCGGGACAGGGGACAATGAGCAGTTCTTC
CASSLEAGTGDNEQFF
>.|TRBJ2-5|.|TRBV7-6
TGTGCCAGCAGCTTAGTCCGGCAAGAGACCCAGTACTTC
CASSLVRQETQYF
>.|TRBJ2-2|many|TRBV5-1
TGCGCCAGCAGCTTGCCGGGAGCGGATACCGGGGAGCTGTTTTTT
CASSLPGADTGELFF
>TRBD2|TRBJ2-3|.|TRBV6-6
TGTGCCAGCAGTTTCAGGACTAGCGAGAGCACAGATACGCAGTATTTT
CASSFRTSESTDTQYF
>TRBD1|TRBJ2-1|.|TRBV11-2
TGTGCCAGCAGCTCTCACAGGGGGCCTAATATTGAGCAGTTCTTC
CASSSHRGPNIEQFF
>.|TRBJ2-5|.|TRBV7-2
TGTGCCAGTGGGGGAACAGCACAAGAGACCCAGTACTTC
CASGGTAQETQYF
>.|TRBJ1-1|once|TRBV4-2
TGTGCCAGCAGCGGCGGAGCAGCCAGGGGACTGAACACTGAAGCTTTCTTT
CASSGGAARGLNTEAFF
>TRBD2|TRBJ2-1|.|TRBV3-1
TGTGCCAGCAGCCAAGATCGACTAGCGGGGGGCGAGCAGTTCTTC
CASSQDRLAGGEQFF
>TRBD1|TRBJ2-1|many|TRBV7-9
TGTGCCAGCAGCCAAACGCCGGGACAGGGGAGGAATGAGCAGTTCTTC
CASSQTPGQGRNEQFF
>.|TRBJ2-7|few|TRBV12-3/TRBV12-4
TGTGCCAGCACCCCGGGGGGCCCCTACGAGCAGTACTTC
CASTPGGPYEQYF
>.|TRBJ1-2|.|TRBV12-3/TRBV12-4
TGTGCCAGCACCTCGGACGGGAACTATGGCTACACCTTC
CASTSDGNYGYTF
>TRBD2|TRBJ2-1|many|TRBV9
TGTGCCAGCAGCGTAGGGGGCGGGAGGATGAATGAGCAGTTCTTC
CASSVGGGRMNEQFF
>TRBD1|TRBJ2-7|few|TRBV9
TGTGCCAGCAGCGAAGCCCCGGGACAGGGTGACGAGCAGTACTTC
CASSEAPGQGDEQYF
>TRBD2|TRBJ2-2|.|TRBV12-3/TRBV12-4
TGTGCCAGCAGTTCCCACAGGAGGGGACTAGCGGGAGAAAGCACCGGGGAGCTGTTTTTT
CASSSHRRGLAGESTGELFF
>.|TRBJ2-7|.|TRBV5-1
TGCGCCAGCAGCCATCCTCAGTCCTCCTACGAGCAGTACTTC
CASSHPQSSYEQYF
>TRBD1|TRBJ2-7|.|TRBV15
TGTGCCACCAGCAGGTACCCCCGACAGGGGCCCACCTACGAGCAGTACTTC
CATSRYPRQGPTYEQYF
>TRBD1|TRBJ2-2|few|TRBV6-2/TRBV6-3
TGTGCCAGCAGACGAAACCGGGACAGGGGGCTCTCCGCGAACACCGGGGAGCTGTTTTTT
CASRRNRDRGLSANTGELFF
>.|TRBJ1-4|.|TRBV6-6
TGTGCCAGCAGACCCTCCGGGGAGTCTGAAAAACTGTTTTTT
CASRPSGESEKLFF
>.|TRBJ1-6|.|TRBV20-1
TGCAGTGCCAGGACGGCGTCGAATTCACCCCTCCACTTT
CSARTASNSPLHF